Reported below is one TCR beta chain. Antigen unknown. The data are from a study of identical twins. Overall study findings and caveats: The conclusions drew on cross-sectional statistical analysis instead of tracking the same donors.

A template switching step contributed a universal primer site, while unique molecular identifiers were present in the cDNA. TCRdb reprocessed the 5' RACE reads with MiXCR, giving one entry per CDR3 protein. This table holds 600,000 to 800,000 distinct CDR3 sequences, 21% found once. No donor was unhealthy or non-Caucasian. The CDR3 sequence is 13 residues long. V dropped 2 bases and J dropped 3 bases, with 8 bases sitting between them. From germline, CDR1 is WNHNN and CDR2 SYGVQD (reference sequence). These data were likewise used in another study, on T cells expressing NK-cell markers. That paper notes: Whether expanded NKG2C-expressing T cell clones recognize HCMV is unknown.

The source material was PBMCs. This TCR came from a woman between 18 and 29 years old in good health. The chain links TRBV10-1 to TRBJ2-7; D gene uncertain. CDR3 DNA sequence: TGCGCCAGCAGTGAGGCCCAGTACTACGAGCAGTACTTC. Its protein product is CASSEAQYYEQYF.